The clone carrying this T cell receptor beta chain showed up just a few times. Its antigen is unidentified. The V end was cut by 0 bases, the J end by 8 bases, with 14 bases between. CDR3 size: 15 residues. Germline V gene sequence: CDR1 WSHSY, CDR2 SAAADI. This sample is part of a study of graft-versus-host responses after intestinal transplantation. For the study at large: Every transplant recipient was induced with anti-thymocyte globulin, then maintained on tacrolimus and steroids for roughly 3 years.

Study observations and caveats: Recipient marrow showed GvH clones, some seen first in ileum or blood. Among circulating GvH clones, peak levels were associated with early post-transplant declines in HvG clones. High graft-versus-host to host-versus-graft clonal ratios were found in allografts of patients who had graft-donor T cell macrochimerism.

Sequenced by immunoSEQ multiplex PCR; TCRdb stores in-frame clones only, minus some. The sample lists just under 85,000 clones, approximately 90% occurring once. Source: unstimulated CD8+ T cells sorted from spleen or lymph node cells, taken before transplant. The clonotype originates from a human donor who was the organ donor for an intestinal transplant. The V call is TRBV10-2, the J call TRBJ2-1; D perhaps matches TRBD2 (5 bases). For the CDR3, the DNA is TGCGCCAGCAGTGAGTCTCCGGACTCCTCCCATGAGCAGTTCTTC. Translation gives CASSESPDSSHEQFF.